The T cell receptor (beta chain) under discussion was sequenced for a study of identical twins. TCRdb called the 5' RACE reads again in MiXCR, with one record for every CDR3 protein. The profile shows 600,000 to 800,000 distinct CDR3 sequences, around 21% of them singletons. V lost 5 bases to trimming and J lost 2 bases, with 22 bases between them. The CDR3 is 17 residues long. Findings and limits, study-wide: Whereas memory repertoires showed no such difference, abundant cord blood beta clonotypes carried fewer insertions.

This clonotype was detected only a few times. Its antigen is unknown. A further study also used this sample, focusing on T cells expressing NK-cell markers. That investigation notes: Sorted CD3+CD56+NKG2C+, CD3+CD56+NKG2C- and CD3+CD56-NKG2C+ T cells supplied TCR beta repertoires. The study found these clonotypes also leading the CD3+CD56-NKG2C+ fraction in four donors. There remained a lack of clarity about HCMV specificity of expanded NKG2C+ T cell clones.

Specimen: PBMCs. This chain uses TRBV12-3 or TRBV12-4 with TRBJ2-7; weak D call: TRBD1 (6 bases). The receptor comes from a woman aged 18-29 years in good health. CDR3 sequence reads: CASSPGTMGHAAYEQYF. DNA of the CDR3: TGTGCCAGCAGTCCTGGCACTATGGGACACGCGGCCTACGAGCAGTACTTC.